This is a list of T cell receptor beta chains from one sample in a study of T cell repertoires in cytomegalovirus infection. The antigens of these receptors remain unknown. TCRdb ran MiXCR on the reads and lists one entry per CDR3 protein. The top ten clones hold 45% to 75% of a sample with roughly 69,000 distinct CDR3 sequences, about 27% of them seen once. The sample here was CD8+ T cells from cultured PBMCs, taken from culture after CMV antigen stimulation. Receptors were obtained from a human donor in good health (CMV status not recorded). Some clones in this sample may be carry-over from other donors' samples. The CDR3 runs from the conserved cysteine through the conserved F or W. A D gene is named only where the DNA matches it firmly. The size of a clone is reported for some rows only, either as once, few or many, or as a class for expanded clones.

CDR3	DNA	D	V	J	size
CASSSSPTQYF	TGTGCCAGCAGCTCGAGCCCGACCCAGTACTTC	NA	TRBV11-2	TRBJ2-5	few
CASSFPGTEAYEQYF	TGTGCCAGCAGCTTCCCCGGGACAGAGGCTTACGAGCAGTACTTC	TRBD1	TRBV5-5	TRBJ2-7	NA
CSATTELTDTPSSNQPQHF	TGCAGTGCTACCACCGAACTAACAGATACACCTTCTTCCAATCAGCCCCAGCATTTT	NA	TRBV20-1	TRBJ1-5	few
CASSQQEGGGDTQYF	TGTGCCAGCAGCCAACAAGAGGGGGGTGGAGATACGCAGTATTTT	NA	TRBV4-2	TRBJ2-3	NA
CASTLESGLQYNTDTQYF	TGTGCCAGCACCCTGGAGTCGGGACTCCAATATAACACAGATACGCAGTATTTT	NA	TRBV28	TRBJ2-3	large
CASRLTGGPAGGSGEQYF	TGTGCCAGCCGATTGACAGGGGGGCCAGCGGGAGGGTCGGGCGAGCAGTACTTC	NA	TRBV2	TRBJ2-7	NA
CASSLVRGSYNEQFF	TGTGCCAGCAGCTTAGTTCGGGGCTCCTACAATGAGCAGTTCTTC	NA	TRBV7-2	TRBJ2-1	many
CAISEQANEQFF	TGTGCCATCAGTGAGCAGGCTAATGAGCAGTTCTTC	NA	TRBV10-3	TRBJ2-1	few
CASRGLAQYF	TGTGCCAGCAGGGGACTCGCGCAGTATTTT	NA	TRBV12-3/TRBV12-4	TRBJ2-3	few
CASSLGTGFSYEQYF	TGTGCCAGCAGCTTAGGGACAGGGTTTTCCTACGAGCAGTACTTC	TRBD1	TRBV7-6	TRBJ2-7	NA
CASSETDGDSNEQFF	TGTGCCAGCAGTGAGACAGATGGAGATAGTAATGAGCAGTTCTTC	NA	TRBV6-1	TRBJ2-1	many
CASSPQGARAEAFF	TGTGCCAGCAGCCCACAGGGGGCGCGTGCTGAAGCTTTCTTT	TRBD1	TRBV7-9	TRBJ1-1	NA
CASSEGHLEAFF	TGTGCCAGCAGTGAGGGACACTTGGAAGCTTTCTTT	NA	TRBV6-2/TRBV6-3	TRBJ1-1	NA
CASSQGSEAYEQYF	TGCGCCAGCAGCCAAGGGTCGGAGGCCTACGAGCAGTACTTC	NA	TRBV4-1	TRBJ2-7	NA
CASSQDRQGSTEAFF	TGCGCCAGCAGCCAAGATAGACAGGGGAGCACTGAAGCTTTCTTT	TRBD1	TRBV4-1	TRBJ1-1	NA
CASSYPGELFF	TGTGCCAGCAGTTACCCCGGGGAGCTGTTTTTT	NA	TRBV6-2/TRBV6-3	TRBJ2-2	NA
CSAQDRRGGNTIYF	TGCAGTGCTCAGGACAGACGGGGGGGAAACACCATATATTTT	NA	TRBV20-1	TRBJ1-3	many
CASSWGGTGDTQYF	TGTGCCAGCAGTTGGGGGGGCACCGGAGATACGCAGTATTTT	NA	TRBV2	TRBJ2-3	NA
CASRSQGPYEQYF	TGTGCCAGCAGGAGCCAGGGGCCCTACGAGCAGTACTTC	NA	TRBV7-9	TRBJ2-7	few
CASSYSGASGTSTDTQYF	TGTGCCAGCAGTTATTCTGGGGCTAGCGGGACTAGCACAGATACGCAGTATTTT	TRBD2	TRBV6-2/TRBV6-3	TRBJ2-3	few
CASSSPTATGLDGYTF	TGTGCCAGCAGTTCTCCTACAGCCACTGGTTTGGATGGCTACACCTTC	NA	TRBV27	TRBJ1-2	NA
CATSDSSRENYNEQFF	TGTGCCACCAGTGATTCGAGCCGGGAGAACTACAATGAGCAGTTCTTC	NA	TRBV24-1	TRBJ2-1	many
CASSVSGAPQYF	TGTGCCAGCAGCGTAAGCGGGGCTCCCCAGTACTTC	TRBD2	TRBV9	TRBJ2-5	NA
CASSQVWGTDTQYF	TGCGCCAGCAGCCAAGTTTGGGGCACAGATACGCAGTATTTT	NA	TRBV4-3	TRBJ2-3	few
CSVDRERPTTNTEAFF	TGCAGCGTTGACAGGGAAAGACCTACGACGAACACTGAAGCTTTCTTT	NA	TRBV29-1	TRBJ1-1	few
CASSLDLGGQSSHEQYF	TGTGCCAGCAGCTTAGATTTAGGGGGACAGTCGAGCCACGAGCAGTACTTC	TRBD1	TRBV11-2	TRBJ2-7	NA
CASSPAGQQTEAFF	TGTGCCAGCAGCCCAGCAGGACAGCAAACTGAAGCTTTCTTT	NA	TRBV6-1	TRBJ1-1	many
CASSSNRVNSYNEQFF	TGTGCCAGCAGCTCCAACAGGGTTAACTCCTACAATGAGCAGTTCTTC	NA	TRBV11-3	TRBJ2-1	many
CASSSNSGDEGEKLFF	TGTGCCAGCAGCTCCAACTCCGGTGACGAGGGTGAAAAACTGTTTTTT	NA	TRBV7-9	TRBJ1-4	NA
CASTSWGTMNTEAFF	TGTGCCAGCACCTCGTGGGGAACCATGAACACTGAAGCTTTCTTT	NA	TRBV6-2/TRBV6-3	TRBJ1-1	NA
CASSIAGQGVAGELFF	TGTGCCAGCAGTATAGCGGGACAGGGGGTCGCCGGGGAGCTGTTTTTT	TRBD1	TRBV6-1	TRBJ2-2	many
CATSSHAGETQYF	TGTGCCACCAGCAGTCATGCCGGCGAGACCCAGTACTTC	NA	TRBV15	TRBJ2-5	few
CASSIPAGPILGYGYTF	TGTGCCAGTAGTATTCCGGCAGGGCCGATATTGGGGTATGGCTACACCTTC	NA	TRBV19	TRBJ1-2	NA